The 15 T cell receptor beta chains below were found in one sample sequenced in a study of blood T cell repertoires in COVID-19. The repertoire was sequenced with immunoSEQ multiplex PCR; TCRdb's copy has only in-frame clones and lacks some. In the table there are some 170,000 clones, 80% to 90% of which are singletons. Sequencing used peripheral blood. The receptor set was obtained from a woman between 45 and 65 years old with acute or convalescent COVID-19.

The rearrangement links TRBV9 to TRBJ1-2; no clear D gene. Trimming shortened V by 0 bases and J by 2 bases, and 8 bases separated the two germline ends. The CDR3 has 14 amino acids. Per the germline V gene, CDR1 is SGDLS and CDR2 is YYNGEE. The CDR3 loop reads CASSVATENYGYTF. DNA for the CDR3: TGTGCCAGCAGCGTAGCTACAGAAAACTATGGCTACACCTTC.

V gene TRBV6-5 combines with J gene TRBJ2-2; 8 bases line up with TRBD1. Looked up from germline, CDR1 is MNHEY and CDR2 is SVGAGI. V was clipped by 8 bases and J by 2 bases; unmatched bases: 4. There are 14 residues in the CDR3. The CDR3 loop reads CASLGQGNTGELFF. The CDR3 DNA reads TGTGCCAGCCTTGGACAGGGAAACACCGGGGAGCTGTTTTTT.

The chain uses TRBV5-1 and TRBJ1-1; the D is unclear. This CDR3 spans 15 amino acids. CDR1 and CDR2 (germline): SGHRS, YFSETQ. Trimming left V 0 bases short and J 8 bases short, with 17 bases between. CDR3 sequence: CASSLVPGKDSEAFF. CDR3 in DNA: TGCGCCAGCAGCTTGGTTCCGGGAAAGGACTCAGAAGCTTTCTTT.

J is TRBJ2-5 and V is TRBV7-7, with 7 bases lining up with TRBD2. Germline V gene data show CDR1 as SSHAT and CDR2 as FNYEAQ (reference sequence). CDR3 length: 13 residues. V trimming: 5 bases; J trimming: 2 bases; junction bases outside the gene matches: 2. The CDR3 is CASSRGVQETQYF. Written as DNA, the CDR3 is TGTGCCAGCAGCCGGGGGGTACAAGAGACCCAGTACTTC.

Ten or more counts support this clone. This sequence joins TRBV6-2 or TRBV6-3 and TRBJ2-1, with D maybe TRBD1 (6 bases). Trimming pared 0 bases from V and 8 bases from J, leaving 17 bases between. Germline CDR1 MNHEY, CDR2 SVGEGT. The CDR3 length is 16 residues. This CDR3 reads CASSYSMWGPLYEQFF. The CDR3 DNA is TGTGCCAGCAGTTACTCGATGTGGGGGCCTCTTTATGAGCAGTTCTTC.

The chain carries TRBV10-3 and TRBJ2-7; unclear D gene. The CDR3 loop spans 13 amino acids. The V end lost 4 bases, the J end lost 9 bases, and 16 bases lay between the germline ends. CDR1 and CDR2 from the germline V gene are ENHRY and SYGVKD. CDR3 sequence: CAISGMERQWQYF. CDR3 nucleotide sequence: TGTGCCATCAGTGGCATGGAGCGTCAGTGGCAGTACTTC.

The chain joins TRBV11-3 to TRBJ2-1, with D perhaps matching TRBD2 (7 bases). The CDR3 length is 16 residues. Trimming removed 5 bases from V and 6 bases from J, with 20 bases in between. Germline CDR1 SGHNT, CDR2 YENEEA. CDR3 sequence (DNA): TGTGCCAGCAGCCGTTCCCAGGGAGGGGGAGTCAATGAGCAGTTCTTC. Protein: CASSRSQGGGVNEQFF.

V and J are TRBV5-1 and TRBJ2-7; D might be TRBD1 (6 bases). Trimming cost V 4 bases and J 3 bases, with 14 bases left between them. CDR3 length equals 14 residues. Germline assignment: CDR1 SGHRS and CDR2 YFSETQ. The CDR3 here is CASSLGDINYEQYF. DNA of the CDR3: TGCGCCAGCAGCCTTGGGGACATTAACTACGAGCAGTACTTC.

The V gene is TRBV12-2, the J gene TRBJ1-1; TRBD1 reflects the table's D call only, with no check against the DNA. TRBV12-2 is a pseudogene segment. This CDR3 contains 15 residues. Written as DNA, the CDR3 is TGTGCAAGTCGCCCGTCGACAGACCCGAACACTGAAGCTTTCTTT. Protein: CASRPSTDPNTEAFF.

This clone showed up just a few times. The CDR3 sequence is CASREHGPMNTEAFF. CDR3 sequence (DNA): TGTGCCAGCCGGGAGCACGGCCCGATGAACACTGAAGCTTTCTTT. The genes are TRBV27 and TRBJ1-1; D uncertain. CDR3 length equals 15 residues. V lost 8 bases and J lost 0, with 16 bases in between. The germline V gene encodes CDR1 MNHEY and CDR2 SMNVEV (reference sequence).

The genes are TRBV24-1 and TRBJ1-2; D remains unclear. The CDR3 sequence is 14 residues long. Germline V gene lookup returns CDR1 KGHDR and CDR2 SFDVKD. Trimming shortened V by 9 bases and J by 4 bases, and 17 bases separated the two germline ends. DNA of the CDR3: TGTGCCACCCCCCCGGGGTCGTACTTCTATGGCTACACCTTC. This translates into CATPPGSYFYGYTF.

The gene calls are TRBV6-6 and TRBJ2-1, with TRBD1 matching over 8 bases. Germline V gene sequence: CDR1 MNHNY, CDR2 SVGAGI (reference sequence). J lost 6 bases, V lost 4 bases, and 8 bases had no gene match. The CDR3 sequence is 15 residues long. This chain's CDR3 is CASSSGTGGLNEQFF. The CDR3, as DNA: TGTGCCAGCAGTTCGGGAACAGGGGGGCTCAATGAGCAGTTCTTC.

The CDR3 DNA follows: TGTGCCAGCAGCTTGGTCGGCGCGGGCTCCTACGAGCAGTACTTC. It translates to CASSLVGAGSYEQYF. The chain is built from TRBV5-6 and TRBJ2-7; a weak D match, TRBD2 (5 bases). The CDR3 sequence is 15 residues long. The V end lost 0 bases, the J end lost 0 bases, and 10 bases lay between the germline ends. Looked up from germline, CDR1 is SGHDT and CDR2 is YYEEEE.

The V and J genes are TRBV2 and TRBJ2-4; D may be TRBD1 (6 bases). Germline V gene sequence: CDR1 SNHLY, CDR2 FYNNEI. V was shortened by 3 bases and J by 3 bases, with 9 bases between the two germline ends. CDR3 length: 14 amino acids. This CDR3 is CASSDRGGKNIQYF. CDR3 nucleotides: TGTGCCAGCAGTGACAGGGGTGGCAAAAACATTCAGTACTTC.

This clone was detected only once. The chain is built from TRBV7-9 and TRBJ2-7, with 7 positions matching TRBD2. J was trimmed by 12 bases and V by 3 bases; bases with no gene match: 14. The germline V gene has CDR1 SEHNR and CDR2 FQNEAQ (reference sequence). The CDR3 covers 14 residues. The CDR3 nucleotides read TGTGCCAGCAGCTTTGGGGGGGATAGTTACGTCCCGTACTTC. Translation gives CASSFGGDSYVPYF. The entire variable domain, with the rest obtained from reference TRBV7-9 and TRBJ2-7, is as follows: DTGVSQNPRHKITKRGQNVTFRCDPISEHNRLYWYRQTLGQGPEFLTYFQNEAQLEKSRLLSDRFSAERPKGSFSTLEIQRTEQGDSAMYLCASSFGGDSYVPYFGPGTRLTVT.